This TCR beta chain was identified in a study of shared clonotypes between healthy human individuals. The count of this clone is one. The identical CDR3 is also encoded by other nucleotide sequences in the sample. Measured with immunoSEQ multiplex PCR; TCRdb has only the in-frame clones, and not every one. The profile covers approximately 2.5 million clones, with roughly 93% appearing a single time and 0.36% taken by the ten largest. The TCR originated in a man aged 18 to 30 in good health. Some clones in this sample may be carry-over from other donors' samples. Sequencing input: naive CD4+ T cells from PBMCs. The subset was: CD45RA+ positively selected.

This CDR3 is CASSRQGSSYEQYF. CDR3 sequence (DNA): TGTGCCAGTAGTAGACAGGGGAGCTCCTACGAGCAGTACTTC. The chain carries TRBV19 and TRBJ2-7; 8 bases match TRBD1. Germline CDR1 LNHDA, CDR2 SQIVND (reference sequence). The CDR3 has 14 amino acids. The junction had 2 bases not matched to a gene; V was cut back by 4 bases and J by 0 bases.